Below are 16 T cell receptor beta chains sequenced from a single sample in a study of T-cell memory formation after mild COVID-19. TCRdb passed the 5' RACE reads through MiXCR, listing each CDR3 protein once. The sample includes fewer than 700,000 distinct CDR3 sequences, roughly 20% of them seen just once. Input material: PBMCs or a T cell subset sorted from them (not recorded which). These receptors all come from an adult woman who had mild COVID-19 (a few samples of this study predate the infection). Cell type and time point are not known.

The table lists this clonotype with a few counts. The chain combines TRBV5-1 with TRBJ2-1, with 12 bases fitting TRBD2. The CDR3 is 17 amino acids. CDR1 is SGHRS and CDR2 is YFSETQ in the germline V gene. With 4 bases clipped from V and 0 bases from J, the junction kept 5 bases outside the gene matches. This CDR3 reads CASSSSTSGSSYNEQFF. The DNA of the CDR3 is TGCGCCAGCAGCAGCTCGACTAGCGGGAGCTCCTACAATGAGCAGTTCTTC.

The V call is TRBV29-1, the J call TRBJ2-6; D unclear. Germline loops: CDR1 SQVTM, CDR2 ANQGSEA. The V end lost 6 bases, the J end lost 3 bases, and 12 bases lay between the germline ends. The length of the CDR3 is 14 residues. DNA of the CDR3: TGCAGCGTGGCGACTGTGCTTGGGGCCAACGTCCTGACTTTC. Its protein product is CSVATVLGANVLTF.

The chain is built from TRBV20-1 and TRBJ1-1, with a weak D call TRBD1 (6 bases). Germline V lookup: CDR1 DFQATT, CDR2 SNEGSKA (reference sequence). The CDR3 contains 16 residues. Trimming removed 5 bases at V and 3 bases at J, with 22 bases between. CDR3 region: CSAQGGSIISYTEAFF. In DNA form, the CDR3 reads TGCAGTGCTCAAGGGGGATCGATCATTTCTTACACTGAAGCTTTCTTT.

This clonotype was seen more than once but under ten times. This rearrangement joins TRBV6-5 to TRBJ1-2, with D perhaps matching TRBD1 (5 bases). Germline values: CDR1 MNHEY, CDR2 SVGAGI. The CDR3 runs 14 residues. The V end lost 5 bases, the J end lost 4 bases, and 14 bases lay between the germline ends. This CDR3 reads CASSALDRVYGYTF. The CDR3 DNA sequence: TGTGCCAGCAGTGCGTTAGACAGAGTCTATGGCTACACCTTC.

CDR3 coding DNA: TGTGCCAGCAGCTCAACCCCGATGAGCTACGAGCAGTACTTC. Translated: CASSSTPMSYEQYF. V gene TRBV7-9 combines with J gene TRBJ2-7; D call uncertain. CDR1 and CDR2 from the germline V gene are SEHNR and FQNEAQ (reference sequence). The CDR3 is 14 residues long. Trimming removed 4 bases at V and 3 bases at J, with 13 bases between.

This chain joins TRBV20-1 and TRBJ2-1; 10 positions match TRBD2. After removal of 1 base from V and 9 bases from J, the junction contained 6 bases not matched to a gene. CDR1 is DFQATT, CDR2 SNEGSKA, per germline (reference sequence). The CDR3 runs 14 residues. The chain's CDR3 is CSARVRAGGSEQFF. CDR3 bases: TGCAGTGCTAGAGTAAGAGCGGGAGGGAGTGAGCAGTTCTTC.

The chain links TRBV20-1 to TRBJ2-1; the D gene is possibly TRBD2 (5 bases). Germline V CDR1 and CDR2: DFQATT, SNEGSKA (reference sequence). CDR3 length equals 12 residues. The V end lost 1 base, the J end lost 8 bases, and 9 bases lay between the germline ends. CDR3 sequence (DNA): TGCAGTGCTAGAGCTGAGGGCCATGAGCAGTTCTTC. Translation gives CSARAEGHEQFF.

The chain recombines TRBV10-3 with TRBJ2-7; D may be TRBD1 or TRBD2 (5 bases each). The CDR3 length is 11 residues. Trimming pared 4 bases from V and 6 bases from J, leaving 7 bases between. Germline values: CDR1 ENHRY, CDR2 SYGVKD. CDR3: CAISAGGEQYF. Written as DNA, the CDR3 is TGTGCCATCAGTGCTGGGGGCGAGCAGTACTTC.

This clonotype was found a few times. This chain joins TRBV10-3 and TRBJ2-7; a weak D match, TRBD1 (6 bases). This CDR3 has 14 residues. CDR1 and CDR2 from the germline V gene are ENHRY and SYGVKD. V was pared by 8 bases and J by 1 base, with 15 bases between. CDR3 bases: TGTGCCATCCAGGGGCCAGGGACGTCCTACGAGCAGTACTTC. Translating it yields CAIQGPGTSYEQYF.

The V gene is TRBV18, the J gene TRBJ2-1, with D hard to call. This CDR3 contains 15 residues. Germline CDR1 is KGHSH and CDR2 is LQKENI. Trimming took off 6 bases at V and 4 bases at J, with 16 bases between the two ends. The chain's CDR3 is CASSPNAAGYNEQFF. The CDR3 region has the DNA TGTGCCAGCTCGCCGAACGCAGCCGGGTACAATGAGCAGTTCTTC.

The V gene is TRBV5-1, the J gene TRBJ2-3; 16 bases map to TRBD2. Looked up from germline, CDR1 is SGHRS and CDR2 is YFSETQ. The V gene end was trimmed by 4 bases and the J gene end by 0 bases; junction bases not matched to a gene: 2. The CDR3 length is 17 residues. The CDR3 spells CASSTGLAGGSTDTQYF. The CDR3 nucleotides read TGCGCCAGCAGCACGGGACTAGCGGGGGGGAGCACAGATACGCAGTATTTT.

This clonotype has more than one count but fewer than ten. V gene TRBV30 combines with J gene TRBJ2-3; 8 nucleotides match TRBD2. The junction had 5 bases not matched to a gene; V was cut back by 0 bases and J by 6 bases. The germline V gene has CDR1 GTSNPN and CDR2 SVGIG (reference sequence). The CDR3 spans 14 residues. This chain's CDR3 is CAWSVGAGVDTQYF. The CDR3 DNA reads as TGTGCCTGGAGTGTAGGAGCGGGGGTGGATACGCAGTATTTT. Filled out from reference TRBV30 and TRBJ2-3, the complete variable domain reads SQTIHQWPATLVQPVGSPLSLECTVEGTSNPNLYWYRQAAGRGLQLLFYSVGIGQISSEVPQNLSASRPQDRQFILSSKKLLLSDSGFYLCAWSVGAGVDTQYFGPGTRLTVL.

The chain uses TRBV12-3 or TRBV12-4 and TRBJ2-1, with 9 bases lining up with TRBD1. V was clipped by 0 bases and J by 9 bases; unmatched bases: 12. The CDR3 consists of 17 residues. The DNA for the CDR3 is TGTGCCAGCAGTTTAGCATCACAGGGACAGGGTAGTAGTGAGCAGTTCTTC. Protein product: CASSLASQGQGSSEQFF.

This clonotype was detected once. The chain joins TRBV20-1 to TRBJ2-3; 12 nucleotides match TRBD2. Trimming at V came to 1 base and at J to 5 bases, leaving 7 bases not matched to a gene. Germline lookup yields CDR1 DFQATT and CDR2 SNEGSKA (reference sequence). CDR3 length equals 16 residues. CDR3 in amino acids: CSARGVLAGGLDTQYF. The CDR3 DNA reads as TGCAGTGCTAGAGGCGTACTAGCGGGAGGTTTAGATACGCAGTATTTT.

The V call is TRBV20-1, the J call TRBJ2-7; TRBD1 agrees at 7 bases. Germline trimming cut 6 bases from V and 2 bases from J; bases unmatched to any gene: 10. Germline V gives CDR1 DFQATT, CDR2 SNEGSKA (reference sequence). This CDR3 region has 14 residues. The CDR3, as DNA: TGCAGTGCCACCCCCCGGACAGGCCCCTACGAGCAGTACTTC. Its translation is CSATPRTGPYEQYF.

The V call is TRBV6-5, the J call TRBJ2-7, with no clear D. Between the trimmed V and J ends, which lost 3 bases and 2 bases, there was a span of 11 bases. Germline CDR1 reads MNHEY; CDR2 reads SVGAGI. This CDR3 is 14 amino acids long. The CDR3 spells CASSYLAETYEQYF. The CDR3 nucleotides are TGTGCCAGCAGTTATTTGGCGGAGACCTACGAGCAGTACTTC.